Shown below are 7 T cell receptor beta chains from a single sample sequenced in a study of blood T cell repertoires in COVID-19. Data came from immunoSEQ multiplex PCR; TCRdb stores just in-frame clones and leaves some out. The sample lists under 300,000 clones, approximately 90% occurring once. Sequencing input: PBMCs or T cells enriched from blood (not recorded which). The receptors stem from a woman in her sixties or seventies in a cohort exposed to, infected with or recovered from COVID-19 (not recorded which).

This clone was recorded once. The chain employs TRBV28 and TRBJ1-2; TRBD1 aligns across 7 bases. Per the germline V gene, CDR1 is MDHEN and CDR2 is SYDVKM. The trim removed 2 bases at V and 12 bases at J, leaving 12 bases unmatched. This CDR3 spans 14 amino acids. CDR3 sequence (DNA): TGTGCCAGCAGTTTAGGGGGTACAGGGGCCCCTCACACCTTC. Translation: CASSLGGTGAPHTF.

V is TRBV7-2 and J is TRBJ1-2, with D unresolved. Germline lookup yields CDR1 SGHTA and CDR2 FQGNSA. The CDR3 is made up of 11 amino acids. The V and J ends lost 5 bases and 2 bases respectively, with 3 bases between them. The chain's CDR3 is CASSLNYGYTF. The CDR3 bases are TGTGCCAGCAGCCTAAACTATGGCTACACCTTC.

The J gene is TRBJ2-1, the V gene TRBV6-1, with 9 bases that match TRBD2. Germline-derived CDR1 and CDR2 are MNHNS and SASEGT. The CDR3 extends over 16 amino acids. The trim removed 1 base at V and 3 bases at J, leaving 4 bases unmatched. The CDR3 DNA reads TGTGCCAGCAGTGAAGGAGGCGGGAGGGGCTACAATGAGCAGTTCTTC. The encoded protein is CASSEGGGRGYNEQFF.

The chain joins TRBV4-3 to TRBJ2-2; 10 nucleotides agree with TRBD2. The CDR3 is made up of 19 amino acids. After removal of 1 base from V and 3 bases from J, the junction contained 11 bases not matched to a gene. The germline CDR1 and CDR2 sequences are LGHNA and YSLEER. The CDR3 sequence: CASSQVVLAGAIDTGELFF. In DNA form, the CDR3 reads TGCGCCAGCAGCCAAGTGGTCCTAGCGGGAGCGATTGACACCGGGGAGCTGTTTTTT.

The chain's CDR3 is CASSRLSGRAGEQFF. CDR3 DNA sequence: TGTGCCAGCAGCCGACTTAGCGGGAGGGCCGGTGAGCAGTTCTTC. The chain combines TRBV11-1 with TRBJ2-1; TRBD2 aligns across 11 bases. Germline assignment: CDR1 SGHAT and CDR2 FQDESV (reference sequence). Trimming cost V 5 bases and J 9 bases; bases outside gene matches: 9. The CDR3 totals 15 residues.

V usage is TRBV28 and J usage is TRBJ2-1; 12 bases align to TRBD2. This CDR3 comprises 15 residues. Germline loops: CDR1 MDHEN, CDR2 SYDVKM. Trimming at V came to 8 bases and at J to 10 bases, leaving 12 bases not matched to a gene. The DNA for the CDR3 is TGTGCCAGCTTTGCGGCGGGACTAGCGGGTCCCGAGCAGTTCTTC. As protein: CASFAAGLAGPEQFF. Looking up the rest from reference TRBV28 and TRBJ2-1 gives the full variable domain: DVKVTQSSRYLVKRTGEKVFLECVQDMDHENMFWYRQDPGLGLRLIYFSYDVKMKEKGDIPEGYSVSREKKERFSLILESASTNQTSMYLCASFAAGLAGPEQFFGPGTRLTVL.

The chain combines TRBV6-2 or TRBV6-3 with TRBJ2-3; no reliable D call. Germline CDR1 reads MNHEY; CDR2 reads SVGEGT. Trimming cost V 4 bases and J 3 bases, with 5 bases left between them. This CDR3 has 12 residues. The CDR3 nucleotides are TGTGCCAGCAGTTTCGGTACAGATACGCAGTATTTT. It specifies CASSFGTDTQYF.